This TCR beta chain derives from a study of T cell responses to AZD1222 COVID-19 vaccine. A remark on this clone: The antigen is not known.

Study-wide findings and caveats: Donors, mostly white British, included more females; clonal diversity was possibly underestimated.

Data came from immunoSEQ multiplex PCR; TCRdb stores just in-frame clones and leaves some out. The sample comprises about 140,000 clones, over 85% of which are singletons, and approximately 4.8% rests with the top ten. V lost 4 bases to trimming and J lost 5 bases, with 6 bases between them. The V gene's germline CDR1 is SGDLS and CDR2 YYNGEE. The CDR3 extends over 11 amino acids. The receptor comes from an adult in good health. The chain combines TRBV9 with TRBJ2-5; D is unclear. The specimen was peripheral blood, collected on day 0 of AZD1222 vaccination. In DNA form, the CDR3 reads TGTGCCAGCAGCTTAGCCGAGACCCAGTACTTC. Protein product: CASSLAETQYF.